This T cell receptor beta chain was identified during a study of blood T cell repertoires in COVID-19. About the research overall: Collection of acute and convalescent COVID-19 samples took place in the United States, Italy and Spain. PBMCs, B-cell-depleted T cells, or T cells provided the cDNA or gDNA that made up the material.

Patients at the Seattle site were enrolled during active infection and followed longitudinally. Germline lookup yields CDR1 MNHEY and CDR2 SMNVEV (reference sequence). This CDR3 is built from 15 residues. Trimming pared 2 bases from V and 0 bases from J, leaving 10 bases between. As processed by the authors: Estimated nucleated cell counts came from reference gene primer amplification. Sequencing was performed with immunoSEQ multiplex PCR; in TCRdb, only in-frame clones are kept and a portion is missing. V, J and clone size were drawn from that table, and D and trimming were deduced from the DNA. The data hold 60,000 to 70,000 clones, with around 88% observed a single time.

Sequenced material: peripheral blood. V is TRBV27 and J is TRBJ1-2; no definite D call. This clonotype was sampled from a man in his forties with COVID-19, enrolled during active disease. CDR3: CASSLGVGANYGYTF. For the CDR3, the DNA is TGTGCCAGCAGTTTAGGGGTCGGGGCTAACTATGGCTACACCTTC.